These 27 T cell receptor beta chains share one sample of origin, sequenced in a study of blood T cells in healthy people across ages (dated by TCRdb to 2015 to 2017). Libraries came from 5' RACE. The instrument given in TCRdb is Illumina HiSeq 2500. A second PCR of roughly 6 to 12 cycles was run with a J-beta primer mix and a sample-barcoded 5' primer. TCRdb itself trimmed the public reads at Q25 with fastp, ran MiXCR and retained productive beta chains. Each CDR3 protein appears once, grouped with its most common genes and DNA. The sample table shows fewer than 800,000 distinct CDR3 sequences, and around 48% are seen once. The top ten clones comprise around a third of the sample. Sequencing used blood. These receptors originate from a woman aged 55-69 years in good health.

This clonotype was seen only once. This rearrangement joins TRBV29-1 to TRBJ2-1; D gene unclear. Germline V gene sequence: CDR1 SQVTM, CDR2 ANQGSEA. This CDR3 has 12 amino acids. With 6 bases removed from V and 1 base from J, the gap between germline ends came to 7 bases. The DNA of the CDR3 is TGCAGCGTATCGGCGTCCTACAATGAGCAGTTCTTC. Encoded protein: CSVSASYNEQFF.

This clonotype was found many times. The junction does not match germline at one end; this may be a read error. This CDR3 reads CASSLGQGATKNIQYF. The CDR3 bases are TGTGCCAGCAGTTTGGGACAGGGGGCTACCAAAAACATTCAGTACTTC. V and J are TRBV5-6 and TRBJ2-4; 12 bases are shared with TRBD1. Germline CDR1 SGHDT, CDR2 YYEEEE. The CDR3 consists of 16 residues.

In this sample, this clonotype turned up a few times. V and J are TRBV10-3 and TRBJ2-7; 10 nucleotides line up with TRBD2. The germline V gene encodes CDR1 ENHRY and CDR2 SYGVKD. The V segment lost 6 bases and the J segment 0 bases; nucleotides outside the gene matches: 2. This CDR3 spans 14 amino acids. CDR3 nucleotides: TGTGCCATCAGGACTAGCGGGTCCTCCTACGAGCAGTACTTC. Translated: CAIRTSGSSYEQYF.

The chain uses TRBV20-1 and TRBJ2-3, with 14 bases identical to TRBD2. The CDR3 loop spans 19 amino acids. Germline assignment: CDR1 DFQATT and CDR2 SNEGSKA (reference sequence). Germline trimming cut 1 base from V and 0 bases from J; bases unmatched to any gene: 9. DNA for the CDR3: TGCAGTGCTAGAGCTACCGGGACTAGCGGGAGTGCAAGCACAGATACGCAGTATTTT. Its protein is CSARATGTSGSASTDTQYF.

The rearrangement uses TRBV7-3 and TRBJ2-1; 9 bases fit TRBD1. CDR3 length equals 15 residues. Losses at the gene ends were 5 bases for V and 7 bases for J; bases not matched to a gene: 9. Per germline, CDR1 SGHTA and CDR2 FQGTGA. CDR3: CASSPGTGLMNEQFF. CDR3 nucleotides: TGTGCCAGCAGCCCGGGGACAGGGTTAATGAATGAGCAGTTCTTC.

This clonotype turned up a few times. The chain has TRBV27 and TRBJ2-7; 9 bases are shared with TRBD1. Germline V gives CDR1 MNHEY, CDR2 SMNVEV (reference sequence). The junction had 18 bases not matched to a gene; V was cut back by 6 bases and J by 6 bases. This CDR3 is 17 amino acids long. CDR3 nucleotides: TGTGCCAGCAGCTCGCAGACCGGGACAGGGAATTCCCTCGAGCAGTACTTC. Translation: CASSSQTGTGNSLEQYF.

The V call is TRBV28, the J call TRBJ2-3; 13 bases are a match to TRBD2. Germline CDR1 is MDHEN and CDR2 is SYDVKM. J lost 3 bases, V lost 3 bases, and 6 bases had no gene match. The CDR3 is made up of 17 amino acids. The chain's CDR3 is CASSFVPGLAGTDTQYF. DNA for the CDR3: TGTGCCAGCAGTTTTGTACCGGGACTAGCGGGAACAGATACGCAGTATTTT.

This clonotype was seen repeatedly, ten times or more. V and J are TRBV4-2 and TRBJ2-5; D unresolved. Trimming pared 1 base from V and 2 bases from J, leaving 8 bases between. From germline, CDR1 is LGHNA and CDR2 YNFKEQ. The CDR3 sequence is 14 residues long. CDR3 sequence: CASSQGVGQETQYF. The CDR3 DNA reads TGTGCCAGCAGCCAAGGGGTCGGACAAGAGACCCAGTACTTC.

Points on this clonotype: Mismatch with germline at one junction end may stem from a read error. The DNA for the CDR3 is TGTACCATCAGTGAGCGAGGACAGCACAATGAGCAGTTCTTC. It specifies CTISERGQHNEQFF. The chain is built from TRBV10-3 and TRBJ2-1, with a possible D match to TRBD1 (6 bases). CDR3 length: 14 residues. Germline assignment: CDR1 ENHRY and CDR2 SYGVKD.

The sample holds a few counts of this clonotype. The DNA of the CDR3 is TGCGCCAGCAGCTTGAGGGCTAGCGGAACCTACGAGCAGTACTTC. Residues: CASSLRASGTYEQYF. The genes are TRBV5-1 and TRBJ2-7; 7 nucleotides align to TRBD2. The CDR3 extends over 15 amino acids. After removal of 1 base from V and 2 bases from J, the junction contained 6 bases not matched to a gene. Germline loops: CDR1 SGHRS, CDR2 YFSETQ.

The rearrangement joins TRBV20-1 to TRBJ1-1, with D perhaps matching TRBD1 (5 bases). The germline V gene encodes CDR1 DFQATT and CDR2 SNEGSKA (reference sequence). CDR3 length: 11 residues. V was pared by 4 bases and J by 4 bases, with 7 bases between. CDR3 coding DNA: TGCAGTGCTAAGGGGAGCACTGAAGCTTTCTTT. It yields the protein CSAKGSTEAFF.

V gene TRBV27 combines with J gene TRBJ2-6, with TRBD1 matching 7 bases. CDR1 is MNHEY, CDR2 SMNVEV, per germline (reference sequence). The CDR3 totals 18 residues. V trimming: 4 bases; J trimming: 0 bases; junction bases outside the gene matches: 9. The CDR3 sequence is CASSSRQGFSSGANVLTF. Here the CDR3 DNA reads TGTGCCAGCAGTTCGAGACAGGGCTTCTCCTCTGGGGCCAACGTCCTGACTTTC.

This chain joins TRBV9 and TRBJ2-3; D remains ambiguous. Germline V gene lookup returns CDR1 SGDLS and CDR2 YYNGEE. Trimming took off 4 bases at V and 3 bases at J, with 18 bases between the two ends. The CDR3 contains 16 residues. CDR3 nucleotides: TGTGCCAGCAGCCCTAAGGGTTACTCCCCGACAGATACGCAGTATTTT. This gives the protein CASSPKGYSPTDTQYF.

The V call is TRBV7-2, the J call TRBJ2-7, with TRBD2 identical over 12 bases. Germline V CDR1 and CDR2: SGHTA, FQGNSA. V lost 1 base to trimming and J lost 6 bases; unmatched junction nucleotides: 7. The CDR3 totals 16 residues. DNA for the CDR3: TGTGCCAGCAGCTTAGGTCTAGCGGGAGGGTTAGGCGAGCAGTACTTC. Translation: CASSLGLAGGLGEQYF.

The table lists this clonotype with a few counts. This chain joins TRBV7-9 and TRBJ1-1; perhaps TRBD1 as D (5 bases). CDR3 length: 15 amino acids. Germline loops: CDR1 SEHNR, CDR2 FQNEAQ (reference sequence). V was shortened by 3 bases and J by 7 bases, with 18 bases between the two germline ends. The CDR3 loop reads CASSFLTGDGGEAFF. CDR3 nucleotide sequence: TGTGCCAGCAGCTTCTTAACTGGGGACGGGGGTGAAGCTTTCTTT.

The chain is built from TRBV4-3 and TRBJ1-1; D is ambiguous. Germline values: CDR1 LGHNA, CDR2 YSLEER. The length of the CDR3 is 13 residues. V gave up 0 bases and J gave up 3 bases, with 5 bases separating them. CDR3 residues: CASSQDSDTEAFF. Here the CDR3 DNA reads TGCGCCAGCAGCCAAGATTCGGACACTGAAGCTTTCTTT.

In DNA, the CDR3 is TGTGCCTGGAGAGACAGGGGCTCTCTGCGCTACGAGCAGTACTTC. Protein: CAWRDRGSLRYEQYF. This chain connects TRBV30 to TRBJ2-4, with 8 nucleotides matching TRBD1. The closer fit of TRBJ2-7 to the DNA end suggests the J call may be wrong. The CDR3 runs to 15 residues. Germline lookup yields CDR1 GTSNPN and CDR2 SVGIG (reference sequence).

CDR3 bases: TGTGCCAGCAGCTTAGCGGGGGACCCCGGGGAGACCCAGTACTTC. This gives the protein CASSLAGDPGETQYF. The V call is TRBV7-2, the J call TRBJ2-5; the D call may be TRBD1 or TRBD2 (5 bases each). With 0 bases removed from V and 5 bases from J, the gap between germline ends came to 13 bases. CDR1 and CDR2 from the germline V gene are SGHTA and FQGNSA. This CDR3 is 15 amino acids long.

On this clonotype: A much larger clone sits a single nucleotide away, making a read error possible. This rearrangement joins TRBV6-2 or TRBV6-3 to TRBJ2-5, with no clear D. Trimming left V 2 bases short and J 7 bases short, with 8 bases between. From germline, CDR1 is MNHEY and CDR2 SVGEGT. The CDR3 totals 12 residues. CDR3 nucleotides: TGTGCCAGCAGTTACCCAGTCGGGACCCAGTACTTC. It yields the protein CASSYPVGTQYF.

This chain links TRBV20-1 with TRBJ2-1; D is unresolved. CDR1 is DFQATT, CDR2 SNEGSKA, per germline (reference sequence). The ends were cut back, 2 bases at V and 0 bases at J, with 14 bases in the middle. The CDR3 covers 16 residues. CDR3 nucleotide sequence: TGCAGTGCTAGACCTCTGGCGATGAGCTCCTACAATGAGCAGTTCTTC. This sequence encodes CSARPLAMSSYNEQFF.

This clonotype was counted only a few times. The genes are TRBV5-1 and TRBJ2-3, with 7 bases fitting TRBD2. Germline V gene data show CDR1 as SGHRS and CDR2 as YFSETQ. The CDR3 is made up of 15 amino acids. V shed 2 bases and J 0 bases; nucleotides not matched to a gene: 3. This CDR3 is CASSFKAGSTDTQYF. As DNA, the CDR3 is TGCGCCAGCAGCTTTAAAGCGGGAAGCACAGATACGCAGTATTTT.

In its sample, this clonotype was seen many times. This chain links TRBV4-2 with TRBJ1-4; D not certain. This CDR3 has 16 residues. Germline values: CDR1 LGHNA, CDR2 YNFKEQ. Trimming removed 0 bases from V and 4 bases from J, with 12 bases in between. In nucleotides, the CDR3 is TGTGCCAGCAGCCAAGATTCCAAATCTGGTAATGAAAAACTGTTTTTT. Its protein product is CASSQDSKSGNEKLFF.

There are a few counts of this clonotype. The rearrangement joins TRBV5-5 to TRBJ1-2, with D perhaps matching TRBD1 (5 bases). Trimming left V 0 bases short and J 1 base short, with 10 bases between. Germline V CDR1 and CDR2: SGHKS, YYEKEE (reference sequence). The CDR3 spans 15 residues. CDR3 amino acids: CASSLGDGYNYGYTF. Written as DNA, the CDR3 is TGTGCCAGCAGCTTGGGGGACGGCTATAACTATGGCTACACCTTC.

J is TRBJ2-5 and V is TRBV20-1, with a possible D match to TRBD2 (5 bases). Germline CDR1 reads DFQATT; CDR2 reads SNEGSKA (reference sequence). The length of the CDR3 is 13 residues. Trimming removed 6 bases from V and 0 bases from J, with 11 bases in between. CDR3 sequence: CSAGGPDQETQYF. CDR3 DNA: TGCAGTGCAGGAGGACCGGACCAAGAGACCCAGTACTTC.

The chain has TRBV14 and TRBJ2-1; D unresolved. CDR1 SGHDN and CDR2 FVKESK come from the germline V gene. This CDR3 contains 14 residues. With 1 base removed from V and 2 bases from J, the gap between germline ends came to 6 bases. CDR3: CASSQGNAYNEQFF. As DNA, the CDR3 is TGTGCCAGCAGCCAAGGCAACGCCTACAATGAGCAGTTCTTC.

The chain is built from TRBV20-1 and TRBJ2-1; D is perhaps TRBD2 (5 bases). Germline V gene data show CDR1 as DFQATT and CDR2 as SNEGSKA (reference sequence). The CDR3 extends over 15 amino acids. V was pared by 6 bases and J by 0 bases, with 15 bases between. The CDR3 sequence is CSATDSDLSYNEQFF. In nucleotides, the CDR3 is TGCAGTGCAACGGACTCCGACCTCTCCTACAATGAGCAGTTCTTC.

J is TRBJ2-5 and V is TRBV10-3; 9 bases align to TRBD1. Unmatched junction bases numbered 12, after V lost 6 bases and J lost 4 bases. Germline V gene lookup returns CDR1 ENHRY and CDR2 SYGVKD. The CDR3 has 16 amino acids. The CDR3 loop is CAISPGQGNIAETQYF. CDR3 in DNA: TGTGCCATCAGCCCGGGACAGGGAAACATAGCAGAGACCCAGTACTTC.